This T cell receptor (beta chain) came from a study of T cell repertoires in cytomegalovirus infection. Germline V gene lookup returns CDR1 MNHEY and CDR2 SVGEGT. The length of the CDR3 is 15 residues. J lost 8 bases, V lost 2 bases, and 9 bases had no gene match. TCRdb independently ran MiXCR on the reads; one entry per CDR3 protein. The sample consists of some 320,000 distinct CDR3 sequences, about 29% of them appearing once. On this clonotype itself: What it binds is not known.

The chain uses TRBV6-2 or TRBV6-3 and TRBJ2-1, with 7 bases matching TRBD2. This specimen was cultured PBMCs, taken from culture after CMV antigen stimulation. This clonotype was obtained from a human donor in good health (CMV status not recorded). Some clones in this sample may be carry-over from other donors' samples. CDR3 protein: CASSYPPSGSDEQFF. The CDR3 DNA sequence: TGTGCCAGCAGTTACCCGCCTAGCGGTAGTGATGAGCAGTTCTTC.